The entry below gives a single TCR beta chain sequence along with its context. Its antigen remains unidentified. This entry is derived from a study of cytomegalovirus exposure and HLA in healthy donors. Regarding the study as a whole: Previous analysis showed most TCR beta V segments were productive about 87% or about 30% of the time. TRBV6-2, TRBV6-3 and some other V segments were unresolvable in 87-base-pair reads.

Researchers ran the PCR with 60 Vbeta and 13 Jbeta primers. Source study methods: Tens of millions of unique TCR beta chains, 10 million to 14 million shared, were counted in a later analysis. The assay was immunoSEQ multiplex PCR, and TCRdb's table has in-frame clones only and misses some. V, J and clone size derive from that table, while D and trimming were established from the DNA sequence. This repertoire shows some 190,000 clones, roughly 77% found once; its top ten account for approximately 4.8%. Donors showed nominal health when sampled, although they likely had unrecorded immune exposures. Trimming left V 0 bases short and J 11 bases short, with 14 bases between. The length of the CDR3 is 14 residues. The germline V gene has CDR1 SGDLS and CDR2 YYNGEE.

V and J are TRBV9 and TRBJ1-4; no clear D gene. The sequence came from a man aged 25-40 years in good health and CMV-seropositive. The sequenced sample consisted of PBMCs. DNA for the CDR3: TGTGCCAGCAGCGTAGGATGGGAGGCGGTGAAACTGTTTTTT. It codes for CASSVGWEAVKLFF.